This T cell receptor beta chain is from a study of response to subunit inactivated influenza vaccine. MiXCR, applied by TCRdb to the RT-PCR reads, yields one record per CDR3 protein. Seen here are 600,000 to 700,000 distinct CDR3 sequences, around 15% observed once, and the top ten hold approximately 7.6%. V was shortened by 6 bases and J by 4 bases, with 9 bases between the two germline ends. The CDR3 runs 12 residues. Germline V gives CDR1 WSHSY, CDR2 SAAADI. The sequences come from PBMCs from blood, collected around 15 days before vaccination. V and J are TRBV10-2 and TRBJ2-5; D unresolved. The sequence was obtained from a middle-aged man who received an inactivated influenza vaccine. The CDR3 DNA sequence: TGCGCCAGCAGGCTATCGGGAGAGACCCAGTACTTC. This codes for CASRLSGETQYF.